This T cell receptor (beta chain) was profiled in a study of blood T cells in healthy people across ages. Notes on the study in general: CMV infection status of these donors was not known. As age increased, TCR beta diversity per million T cells fell in a roughly linear fashion.

This CDR3 has 16 amino acids. The germline V gene encodes CDR1 MNHEY and CDR2 SVGAGI. Combining a sample-barcoded 5' primer with a J-beta primer mix, a second PCR ran for about 6 to 11 cycles. Every molecule of cDNA carried a tag from a template-switch adaptor with 12 random nucleotides. TCRdb reprocessed the 5' RACE reads via MiXCR and lists one record per CDR3 protein. The sample lists more than 800,000 distinct CDR3 sequences, more than 25% occurring once. This clonotype turned up a few times. Its antigen is still unknown. It may be a read error: a sequence one base away is much more abundant. Input material: blood. The chain combines TRBV6-5 with TRBJ2-6, with 11 bases matching TRBD1. This receptor was taken from a woman of 80 years or more in good health. The CDR3 protein is CASSWTGGSGANILTF. DNA of the CDR3: TGTGCCAGCAGTTGGACAGGGGGCTCTGGGGCCAACATCCTGACTTTC.